These T cell receptor beta chains were read from a single sample in a study of CD8 T cells in Susac syndrome. TCRdb re-called the immunoSEQ multiplex PCR reads with MiXCR, one entry per CDR3 protein. The table lists approximately 130,000 distinct CDR3 sequences, about 90% of them singletons. Sequenced sample: CD8+ T cells from PBMCs. The receptors originated from a human donor with multiple sclerosis. Each CDR3 is given with its conserved first and last residue. Fields, in order: J gene, V gene, D gene, clone size, CDR3 DNA, CDR3 protein. A D gene is named only where the DNA matches it firmly. Size tells how often a clone was seen (once, few, many) or the class of an expanded clone, and some rows leave it out.

>TRBJ2-1|TRBV4-1|TRBD2|-
TGCGCCAGCAGCCAGTGGGGGGGCTACAATGAGCAGTTCTTC
CASSQWGGYNEQFF
>TRBJ2-2|TRBV19|TRBD2|-
TGTGCCACTAGGCCCGGGACTAGCAGCGGGGAGCTGTTTTTT
CATRPGTSSGELFF
>TRBJ2-1|TRBV7-9|-|-
TGTGCCAGCAGCCCCAGTGGTATCGATACTGAGCAGTTCTTC
CASSPSGIDTEQFF
>TRBJ1-5|TRBV12-3/TRBV12-4|-|-
TGTGCCAGCAGTTTAGCTTGGGGATTTAGCAATCAGCCCCAGCATTTT
CASSLAWGFSNQPQHF
>TRBJ2-3|TRBV6-1|TRBD1|-
TGTGCCAGCAGGGGGGGGACAGGGGGACCACATCAAGATACGCAGTATTTT
CASRGGTGGPHQDTQYF
>TRBJ2-7|TRBV15|-|-
TGTGCCACCAGCGCTCAAGGGGGCTCCTACGAGCAGTACTTC
CATSAQGGSYEQYF
>TRBJ2-1|TRBV30|-|-
TGTGCCTGGAGTGTGCTGAGCTCCTACAATGAGCAGTTCTTC
CAWSVLSSYNEQFF
>TRBJ1-1|TRBV5-6|-|-
TGTGCCAGCAGCCCCGAAAATAGTTGGGGGAACACTGAAGCTTTCTTT
CASSPENSWGNTEAFF
>TRBJ2-2|TRBV28|-|-
TGTGCCAGCAGTTTCTTCGGGGGGACAGGATTCGGCGGGGAGCTGTTTTTT
CASSFFGGTGFGGELFF
>TRBJ1-5|TRBV6-5|-|-
TGTGCCAGCAGCATTTCGGGGGGAAGCAATCAGCCCCAGCATTTT
CASSISGGSNQPQHF
>TRBJ1-1|TRBV13|-|-
TGTGCCAGCAGCTCGTCTTTCGCGTCAGGAGGGCTGAACACTGAAGCTTTCTTT
CASSSSFASGGLNTEAFF
>TRBJ1-2|TRBV2|-|once
TGTGCCGGGGACGATGGACGGAACTATGGCTACACCTTC
CAGDDGRNYGYTF
>TRBJ1-1|TRBV7-9|-|-
TGTGCCAGCAGCTTAATCGCAGGCTTTGAAGCTTTCTTT
CASSLIAGFEAFF
>TRBJ1-3|TRBV12-3/TRBV12-4|-|-
TGTGCCAGCAGTTTACTCTCCAGGGAAGGTAGCGGAAACACCATATATTTT
CASSLLSREGSGNTIYF
>TRBJ1-5|TRBV23-1|-|once
TGCGCCAGCAGTCTCCCCCACAATTTCAATCAGCCCCAGCATTTT
CASSLPHNFNQPQHF
>TRBJ2-7|TRBV20-1|TRBD2|-
TGCAGTGCTGTTCAGGGGTCGGGACTAGCGGCCTACGAGCAGTACTTC
CSAVQGSGLAAYEQYF
>TRBJ2-5|TRBV7-9|TRBD1|-
TGTGCCAGCAGCTTCCCCCGACAGGGGGCTGACGAGACCCAGTACTTC
CASSFPRQGADETQYF
>TRBJ2-6|TRBV7-9|-|-
TGTGCCAGCAGCTTATCAAGTCCCCCCTCTGGGGCCAACGTCCTGACTTTC
CASSLSSPPSGANVLTF
>TRBJ2-6|TRBV7-9|-|-
TGTGCCAGCAGTCCCCAGGGATCTGGGGCCAACGTCCTGACTTTC
CASSPQGSGANVLTF
>TRBJ2-3|TRBV12-3/TRBV12-4|TRBD1|once
TGTGCCAGCACCCCGACAGGGGGCTTAGATACGCAGTATTTT
CASTPTGGLDTQYF
>TRBJ1-5|TRBV4-1|-|-
TGCGCCAGCAGCCAAGATTCGGGTTATAGCAATCAGCCCCAGCATTTT
CASSQDSGYSNQPQHF
>TRBJ1-1|TRBV6-5|-|-
TGTGCCAGCAGTTACTTGGACAGAAACACTGAAGCTTTCTTT
CASSYLDRNTEAFF
>TRBJ2-1|TRBV6-5|-|-
TGTGCCAGCAGTTATGGGGTTAACAATGAGCAGTTCTTC
CASSYGVNNEQFF
>TRBJ1-6|TRBV25-1|-|-
TGTGCCAGCAGTGCAGGACATTATTCACCCCTCCACTTT
CASSAGHYSPLHF
>TRBJ2-1|TRBV7-8|TRBD2|-
TGTGCCAGCAGCTACCCCCCGGGACTAAACGTGTTTCTCGGCGAGTTCTTC
CASSYPPGLNVFLGEFF
>TRBJ2-7|TRBV6-5|-|-
TGTGCCAGCAGGGATCTCGGGGGCCTAAGAGAGCAGTACTTC
CASRDLGGLREQYF
>TRBJ2-3|TRBV7-9|-|-
TGTGCCAGCAGCCCCCCGCGCGATACGCAGTATTTT
CASSPPRDTQYF
>TRBJ2-1|TRBV28|-|-
TGTGCCAGCAGTTCGGTTAGCTCCTACAATGAGCAGTTCTTC
CASSSVSSYNEQFF
>TRBJ2-2|TRBV4-1|TRBD1|-
TGCGCCAGCAGCCAAGGAGGGGGCGCGAGCACCGGGGAGCTGTTTTTT
CASSQGGGASTGELFF
>TRBJ2-1|TRBV4-3|TRBD2|-
TGCGCCAGCAGCCCGGGGCTGCGGGAGGGGAGCTATGAGCAGTTCTTC
CASSPGLREGSYEQFF
>TRBJ2-1|TRBV3-1|TRBD1|-
TGTGCCAGCAGCCAAGTTACAGGGGGCCCTGAGCAGTTCTTC
CASSQVTGGPEQFF
>TRBJ2-5|TRBV20-1|TRBD2|-
TGCAGTGCTCGGACTAGCGGGAGGGGGAGATCGTACCAAGAGACCCAGTACTTC
CSARTSGRGRSYQETQYF
>TRBJ2-1|TRBV28|TRBD2|-
TGTGCCAGCAGTCCCTCGACGGCTAGCGGGGACAATGAGCAGTTCTTC
CASSPSTASGDNEQFF
>TRBJ1-5|TRBV3-1|TRBD1|few
TGTGCCAGCAGCCAAACGGGACAGGGCCGAAATCAGCCCCAGCATTTT
CASSQTGQGRNQPQHF
>TRBJ1-1|TRBV3-1|-|-
TGTGCCAGCAGCCAAGAAATGACGGAGGCCCTGGGAGCTTTCTTT
CASSQEMTEALGAFF
>TRBJ2-2|TRBV12-3/TRBV12-4|TRBD2|few
TGTGCCAGCAGTTCACTAGCGGGGAACACCGGGGAGCTGTTTTTT
CASSSLAGNTGELFF
>TRBJ1-4|TRBV30|-|-
TGTGCCTGGAATGTCCCTGAGGAAAAACTGTTTTTT
CAWNVPEEKLFF
>TRBJ1-1|TRBV20-1|-|-
TGCAGTGCTAGAGGCGAGGGTACTGAAGCTTTCTTT
CSARGEGTEAFF
>TRBJ2-7|TRBV6-5|-|-
TGTGCCAGCAGTTTCCGGGAGAACTACGAGCAGTACTTC
CASSFRENYEQYF